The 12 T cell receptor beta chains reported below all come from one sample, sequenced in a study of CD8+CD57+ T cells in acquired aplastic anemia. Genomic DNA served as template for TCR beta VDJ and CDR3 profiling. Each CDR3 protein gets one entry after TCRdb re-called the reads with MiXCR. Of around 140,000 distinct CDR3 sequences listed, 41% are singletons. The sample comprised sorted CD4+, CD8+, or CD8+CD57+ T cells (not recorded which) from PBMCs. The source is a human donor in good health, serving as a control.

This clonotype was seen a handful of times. The CDR3 spells CSAKVPVHRLSTEAFF. In DNA, the CDR3 is TGCAGTGCTAAAGTTCCTGTACATCGCCTGAGCACTGAAGCTTTCTTT. The chain links TRBV20-1 to TRBJ1-1, with D uncertain. Germline V gives CDR1 DFQATT, CDR2 SNEGSKA (reference sequence). V was cut by 4 bases and J by 4 bases, with 22 bases left in between. The CDR3 length is 16 residues.

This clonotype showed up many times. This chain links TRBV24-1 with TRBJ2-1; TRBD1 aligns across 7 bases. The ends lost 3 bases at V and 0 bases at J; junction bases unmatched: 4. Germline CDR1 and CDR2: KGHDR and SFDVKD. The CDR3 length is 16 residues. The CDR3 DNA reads TGTGCCACCAGTGATCGACAGGGCTTCTCCTACAATGAGCAGTTCTTC. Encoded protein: CATSDRQGFSYNEQFF.

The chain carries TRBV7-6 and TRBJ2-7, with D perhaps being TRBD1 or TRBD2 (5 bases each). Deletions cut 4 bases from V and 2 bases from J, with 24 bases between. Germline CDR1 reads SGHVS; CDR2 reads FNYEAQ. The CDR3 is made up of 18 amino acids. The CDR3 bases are TGTGCCAGCAGCTCCGCCCCACGACCTAGACGAGGGGCCTACGAGCAGTACTTC. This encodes CASSSAPRPRRGAYEQYF. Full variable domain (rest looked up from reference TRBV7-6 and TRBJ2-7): GAGVSQSPRYKVTKRGQDVALRCDPISGHVSLYWYRQALGQGPEFLTYFNYEAQQDKSGLPNDRFSAERPEGSISTLTIQRTEQRDSAMYRCASSSAPRPRRGAYEQYFGPGTRLTVT.

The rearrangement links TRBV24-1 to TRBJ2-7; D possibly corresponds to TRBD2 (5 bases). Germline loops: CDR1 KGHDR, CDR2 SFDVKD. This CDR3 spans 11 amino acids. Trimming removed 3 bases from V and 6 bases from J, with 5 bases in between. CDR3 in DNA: TGTGCCACCAGTGATGGGAGCGAGCAGTACTTC. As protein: CATSDGSEQYF.

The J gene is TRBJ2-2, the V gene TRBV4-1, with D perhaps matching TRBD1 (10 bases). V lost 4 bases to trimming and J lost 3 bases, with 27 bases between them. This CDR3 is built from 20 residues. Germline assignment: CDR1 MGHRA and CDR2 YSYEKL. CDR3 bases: TGCGCCAGCAGCCTCTGGACAGGGGGTCGCGGGAGGGAGGACACCGGGGAGCTGTTTTTT. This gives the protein CASSLWTGGRGREDTGELFF.

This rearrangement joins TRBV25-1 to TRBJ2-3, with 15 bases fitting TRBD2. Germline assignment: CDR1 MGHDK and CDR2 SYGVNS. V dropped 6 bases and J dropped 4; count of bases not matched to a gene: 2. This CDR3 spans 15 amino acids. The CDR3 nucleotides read TGTGCCAGCAGCGGACTAGCGGGGGGGCCAGATACGCAGTATTTT. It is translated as CASSGLAGGPDTQYF.

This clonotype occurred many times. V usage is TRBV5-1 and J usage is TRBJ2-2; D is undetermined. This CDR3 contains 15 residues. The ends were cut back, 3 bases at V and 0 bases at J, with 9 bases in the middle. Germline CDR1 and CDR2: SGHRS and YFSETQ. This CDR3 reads CASSSTRTNTGELFF. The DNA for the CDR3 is TGCGCCAGCAGCTCTACAAGGACGAACACCGGGGAGCTGTTTTTT.

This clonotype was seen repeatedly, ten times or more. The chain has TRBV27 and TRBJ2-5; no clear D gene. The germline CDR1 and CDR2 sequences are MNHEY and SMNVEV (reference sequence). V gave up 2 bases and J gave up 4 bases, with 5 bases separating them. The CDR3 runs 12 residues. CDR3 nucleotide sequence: TGTGCCAGCAGTTTACACTTAGAGACCCAGTACTTC. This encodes CASSLHLETQYF.

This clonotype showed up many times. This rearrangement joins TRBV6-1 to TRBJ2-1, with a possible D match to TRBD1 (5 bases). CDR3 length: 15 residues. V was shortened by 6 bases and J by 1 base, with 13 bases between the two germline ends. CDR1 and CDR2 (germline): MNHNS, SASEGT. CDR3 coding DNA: TGTGCCAGCAGCCGACAGCCAGATTCCTACAATGAGCAGTTCTTC. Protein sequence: CASSRQPDSYNEQFF.

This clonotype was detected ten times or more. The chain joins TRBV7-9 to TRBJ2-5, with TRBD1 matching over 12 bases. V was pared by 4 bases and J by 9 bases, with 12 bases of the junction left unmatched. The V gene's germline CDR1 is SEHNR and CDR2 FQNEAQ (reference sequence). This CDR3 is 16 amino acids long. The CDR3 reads CASSSRGDRGPFAQYF. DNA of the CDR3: TGTGCCAGCAGCTCCAGGGGGGACAGGGGGCCCTTCGCCCAGTACTTC.

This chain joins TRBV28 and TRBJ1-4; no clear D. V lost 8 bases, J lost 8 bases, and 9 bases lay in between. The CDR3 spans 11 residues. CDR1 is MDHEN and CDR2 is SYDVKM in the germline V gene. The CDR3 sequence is CASQLREKLFF. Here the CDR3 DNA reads TGTGCCAGCCAACTACGGGAAAAACTGTTTTTT. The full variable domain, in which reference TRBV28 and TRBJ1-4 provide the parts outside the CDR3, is DVKVTQSSRYLVKRTGEKVFLECVQDMDHENMFWYRQDPGLGLRLIYFSYDVKMKEKGDIPEGYSVSREKKERFSLILESASTNQTSMYLCASQLREKLFFGSGTQLSVL.

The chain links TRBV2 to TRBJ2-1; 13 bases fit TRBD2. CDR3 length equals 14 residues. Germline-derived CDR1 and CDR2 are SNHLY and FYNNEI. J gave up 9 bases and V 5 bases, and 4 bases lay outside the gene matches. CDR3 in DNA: TGTGCCAGCAGTTCCAGGACTAGCGGGGGTGAGCAGTTCTTC. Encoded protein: CASSSRTSGGEQFF. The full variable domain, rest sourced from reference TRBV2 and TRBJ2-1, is EPEVTQTPSHQVTQMGQEVILRCVPISNHLYFYWYRQILGQKVEFLVSFYNNEISEKSEIFDDQFSVERPDGSNFTLKIRSTKLEDSAMYFCASSSRTSGGEQFFGPGTRLTVL.